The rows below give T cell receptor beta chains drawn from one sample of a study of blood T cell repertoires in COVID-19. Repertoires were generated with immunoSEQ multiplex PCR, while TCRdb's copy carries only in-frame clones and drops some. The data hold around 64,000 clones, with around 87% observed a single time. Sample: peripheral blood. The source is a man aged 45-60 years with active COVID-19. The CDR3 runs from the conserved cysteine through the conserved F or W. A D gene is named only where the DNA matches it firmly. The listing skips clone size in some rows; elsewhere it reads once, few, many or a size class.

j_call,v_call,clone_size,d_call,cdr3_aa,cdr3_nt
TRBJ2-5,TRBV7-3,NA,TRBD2,CASSSGPGLQETQYF,TGTGCCAGCAGCTCAGGACCGGGACTACAAGAGACCCAGTACTTC
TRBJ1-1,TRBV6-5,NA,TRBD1,CASSLGQGAVDTEAFF,TGTGCCAGCAGTTTGGGGCAGGGGGCCGTCGACACTGAAGCTTTCTTT
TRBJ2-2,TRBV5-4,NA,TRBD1,CASSSPLRQGPGELFF,TGTGCCAGCAGCTCCCCACTACGACAGGGACCCGGGGAGCTGTTTTTT
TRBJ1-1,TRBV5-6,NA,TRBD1,CASSLELTGWSRAEAFF,TGTGCCAGCAGCTTAGAATTGACAGGGTGGAGTCGCGCTGAAGCTTTCTTT
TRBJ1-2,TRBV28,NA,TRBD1,CASSPRDRGWSYGYTF,TGTGCCAGCAGTCCTAGGGACAGGGGATGGAGCTATGGCTACACCTTC
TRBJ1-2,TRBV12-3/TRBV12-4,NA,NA,CASSLTVSHGYTF,TGTGCCAGCAGCCTGACAGTCAGCCATGGCTACACCTTC
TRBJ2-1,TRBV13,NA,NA,CASSAFVRELGYNEQFF,TGTGCCAGCAGCGCTTTCGTTCGGGAGCTCGGTTACAATGAGCAGTTCTTC
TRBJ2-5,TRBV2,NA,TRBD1,CASSGQGFGETQYF,TGTGCCAGCAGTGGACAGGGATTCGGGGAGACCCAGTACTTC
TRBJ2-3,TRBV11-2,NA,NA,CASSLSTDTQYF,TGTGCCAGCAGCCTTAGCACAGATACGCAGTATTTT
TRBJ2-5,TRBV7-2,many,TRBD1,CASSLYAGGFETQYF,TGTGCCAGCAGCTTATACGCAGGGGGCTTCGAGACCCAGTACTTC
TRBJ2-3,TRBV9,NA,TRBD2,CASSVIGSGRRLDTQYF,TGTGCCAGCAGCGTAATAGGGAGCGGGAGGAGACTAGATACGCAGTATTTT
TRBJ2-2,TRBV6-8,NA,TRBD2,CARLAGFTGELFF,TGTGCCAGGCTAGCGGGATTCACCGGGGAGCTGTTTTTT
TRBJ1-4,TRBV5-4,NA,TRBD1,CASSSKGQGLNEKLFF,TGTGCCAGCAGCTCAAAAGGACAGGGCCTTAATGAAAAACTGTTTTTT
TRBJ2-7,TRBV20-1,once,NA,CSASSSWVHEQYF,TGCAGTGCTAGTTCTAGCTGGGTCCACGAGCAGTACTTC
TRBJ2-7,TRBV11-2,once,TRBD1,CASSLGRGTYEQYF,TGTGCCAGCAGCTTGGGCAGGGGGACCTACGAGCAGTACTTC
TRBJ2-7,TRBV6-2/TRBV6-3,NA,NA,CASSYDSEQYF,TGTGCCAGCAGTTACGACAGTGAGCAGTACTTC
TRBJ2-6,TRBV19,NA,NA,CAGPDSVSGANVLTF,TGTGCCGGACCGGACAGTGTGTCTGGGGCCAACGTCCTGACTTTC
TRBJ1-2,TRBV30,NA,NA,CAWSAGGRQNYGYTF,TGTGCCTGGAGTGCGGGGGGGCGTCAGAACTATGGCTACACCTTC
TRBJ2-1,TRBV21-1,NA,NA,CASSGLSGRECNEQFF,TGTGCCAGCAGCGGACTTAGCGGGAGGGAATGCAATGAGCAGTTCTTC
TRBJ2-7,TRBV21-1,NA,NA,CASSRSGRGEQYF,TGTGCCAGCAGCCGCAGCGGGAGGGGCGAGCAGTACTTC
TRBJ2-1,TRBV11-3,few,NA,CASSLSADSDEQFF,TGTGCCAGCAGCTTATCAGCGGATAGCGATGAGCAGTTCTTC
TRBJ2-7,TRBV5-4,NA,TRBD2,CASSLPGGAPYEQYF,TGTGCCAGCAGCTTGCCCGGGGGGGCGCCCTACGAGCAGTACTTC
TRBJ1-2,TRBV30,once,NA,CAWSTRQALHTF,TGTGCCTGGAGTACCCGACAGGCCCTTCACACCTTC
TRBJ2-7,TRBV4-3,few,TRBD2,CASSLGTSGRREQYF,TGCGCCAGCAGCCTAGGGACTAGCGGGAGACGCGAGCAGTACTTC
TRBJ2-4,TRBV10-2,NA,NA,CASRDSAKNIQYF,TGCGCCAGCAGGGACAGCGCCAAAAACATTCAGTACTTC
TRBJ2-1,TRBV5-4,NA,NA,CASSLESQAQFF,TGTGCCAGCAGCTTGGAGTCCCAAGCACAGTTCTTC
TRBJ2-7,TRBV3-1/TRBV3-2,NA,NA,CASSLWGPYEQYF,TGTGCCAGCTCCCTTTGGGGGCCCTACGAGCAGTACTTC
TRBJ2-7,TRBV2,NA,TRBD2,CASTGETSGYEQYF,TGTGCCAGCACTGGGGAGACTAGCGGCTACGAGCAGTACTTC
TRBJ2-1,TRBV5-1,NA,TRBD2,CASSLGREGGNEQFF,TGCGCCAGCAGCTTGGGGCGGGAGGGCGGCAATGAGCAGTTCTTC
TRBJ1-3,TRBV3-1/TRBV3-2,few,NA,CASSQGWQGSGNTIYF,TGTGCCAGCAGCCAAGGTTGGCAGGGATCTGGAAACACCATATATTTT
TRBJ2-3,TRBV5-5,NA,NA,CASSLGQGRAGTQYF,TGTGCCAGCAGCTTGGGGCAGGGGAGGGCAGGTACGCAGTATTTT
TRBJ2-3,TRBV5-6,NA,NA,CASSLGAETDTQYF,TGTGCCAGCAGCTTGGGGGCCGAAACAGATACGCAGTATTTT
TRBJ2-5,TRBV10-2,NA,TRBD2,CASSATPGLAAAQYF,TGCGCCAGCAGTGCCACCCCGGGACTAGCGGCGGCCCAGTACTTC
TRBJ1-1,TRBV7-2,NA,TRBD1,CASSRDRASTEAFF,TGTGCCAGCAGTCGGGACAGGGCGAGCACTGAAGCTTTCTTT
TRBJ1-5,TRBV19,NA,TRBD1,CASTPGTGGDQPQHF,TGTGCCAGTACCCCCGGGACAGGGGGGGATCAGCCCCAGCATTTT